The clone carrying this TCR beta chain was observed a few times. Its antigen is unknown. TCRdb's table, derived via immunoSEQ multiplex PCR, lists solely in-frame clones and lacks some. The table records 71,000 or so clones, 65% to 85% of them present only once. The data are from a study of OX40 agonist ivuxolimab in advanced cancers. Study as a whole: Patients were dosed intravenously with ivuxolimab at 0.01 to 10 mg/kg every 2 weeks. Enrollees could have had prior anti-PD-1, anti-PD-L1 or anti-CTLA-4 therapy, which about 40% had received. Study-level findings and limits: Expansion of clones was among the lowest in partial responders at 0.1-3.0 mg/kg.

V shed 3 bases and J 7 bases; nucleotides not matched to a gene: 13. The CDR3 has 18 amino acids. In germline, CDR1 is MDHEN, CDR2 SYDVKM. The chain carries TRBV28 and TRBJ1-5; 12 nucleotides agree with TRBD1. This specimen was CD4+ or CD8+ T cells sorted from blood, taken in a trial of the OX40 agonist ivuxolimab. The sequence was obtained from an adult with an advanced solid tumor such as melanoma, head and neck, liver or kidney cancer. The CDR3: CASSFGTPGQGASQPQHF. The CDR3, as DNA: TGTGCCAGCAGTTTCGGTACACCGGGACAGGGGGCCTCGCAGCCCCAGCATTTT.